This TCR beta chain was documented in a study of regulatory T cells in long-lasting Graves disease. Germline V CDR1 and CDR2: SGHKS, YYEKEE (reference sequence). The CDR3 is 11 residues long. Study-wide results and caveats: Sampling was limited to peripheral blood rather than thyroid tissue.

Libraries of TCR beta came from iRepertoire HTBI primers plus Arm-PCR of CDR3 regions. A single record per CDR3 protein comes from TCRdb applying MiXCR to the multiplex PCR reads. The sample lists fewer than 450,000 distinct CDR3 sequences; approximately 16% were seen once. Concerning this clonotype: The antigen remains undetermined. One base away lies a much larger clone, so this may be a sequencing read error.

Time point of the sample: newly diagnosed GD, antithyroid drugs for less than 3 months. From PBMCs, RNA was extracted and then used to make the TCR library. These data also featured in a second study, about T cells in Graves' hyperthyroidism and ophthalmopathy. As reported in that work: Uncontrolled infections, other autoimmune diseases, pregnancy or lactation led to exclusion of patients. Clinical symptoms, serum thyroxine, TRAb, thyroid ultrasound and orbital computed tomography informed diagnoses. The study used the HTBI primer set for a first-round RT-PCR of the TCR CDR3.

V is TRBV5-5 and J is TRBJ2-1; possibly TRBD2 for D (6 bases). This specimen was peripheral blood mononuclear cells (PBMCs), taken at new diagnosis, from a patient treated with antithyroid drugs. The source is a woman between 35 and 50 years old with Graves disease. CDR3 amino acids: CASSWGDEQLF. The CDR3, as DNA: TGTGCCAGCAGCTGGGGGGATGAGCAGCTCTTC.